The source of this T cell receptor (beta chain) is a study of T cells in Graves' hyperthyroidism and ophthalmopathy. Study information: Pretreatment peripheral blood was obtained at initial diagnosis. General study findings and limits: Model predictions of ophthalmopathy came a median around 6.5 months before onset.

Uncontrolled infections, other autoimmune diseases, pregnancy or lactation led to exclusion of patients. Diagnostic decisions used clinical symptoms, serum thyroxine and TRAb, thyroid ultrasound and orbital computed tomography. CDR1 is LGHDT and CDR2 is YNNKEL in the germline V gene (reference sequence). The germline V and J ends were trimmed by 2 bases and 4 bases, with 7 bases remaining between them. The CDR3 loop spans 13 amino acids. This clonotype showed up many times. Its cognate antigen is unknown. Researchers took RNA transcripts and amplified the TCR beta CDR3 regions from them. A set of HTBI primers served as the primers for a first-round RT-PCR of the TCR CDR3. A single record per CDR3 protein comes from TCRdb applying MiXCR to the multiplex PCR reads. Of around 180,000 distinct CDR3 sequences listed, 17% are singletons.

The clonotype comes from a woman in her 50s with Graves' hyperthyroidism. This chain links TRBV3-1 with TRBJ2-3; the D is unclear. The sequenced sample consisted of blood. This chain's CDR3 is CASSQRWADTQYF. CDR3 sequence (DNA): TGTGCCAGCAGCCAACGGTGGGCAGATACGCAGTATTTT.